The clone carrying this TCR beta chain was recorded many times. What was amplified from RNA transcripts were TCR beta CDR3 regions. An initial round of RT-PCR targeting the TCR CDR3 relied on the HTBI primer set. TCRdb independently ran MiXCR on the multiplex PCR reads; one entry per CDR3 protein. The top ten clones hold roughly 3.5% of a sample with roughly 380,000 distinct CDR3 sequences, approximately 20% of them seen once. These data come from a study of T cells in Graves' hyperthyroidism and ophthalmopathy. Study-level background: It was at initial diagnosis, before any treatment, that peripheral blood was collected.

Diagnosis relied on clinical symptoms, serum thyroxine and TRAb, thyroid ultrasound and orbital computed tomography. Unmatched junction bases numbered 16, after V lost 8 bases and J lost 5 bases. CDR3 length: 16 amino acids. CDR1 is MDHEN, CDR2 SYDVKM, per germline. The sequence was collected from a woman under 30 with Graves' hyperthyroidism. Specimen: blood. The chain recombines TRBV28 with TRBJ2-5; 8 positions match TRBD1. The CDR3: CASSPPGQGEIETQYF. CDR3 DNA sequence: TGTGCCAGCTCACCCCCTGGACAGGGAGAGATTGAGACCCAGTACTTC.